These T cell receptor beta chains were read from a single sample in a study of T cell responses to AZD1222 COVID-19 vaccine. Using immunoSEQ multiplex PCR, the repertoire was profiled, and TCRdb retains in-frame clones only, with some absent. Of 150,000 to 200,000 clones in the sample, around 87% were seen once. Sequenced here: peripheral blood, sampled on day 0 of MenACWY control vaccination. These receptors all stem from an adult in good health. Both conserved end residues are part of each CDR3. D genes are given only for firm matches. A row's size may be missing; if present it is once, few, many or a size class.

>TRBD1|TRBJ1-2|13|.|TRBV6-5
CATTQGANYGYTF
TGTGCCACCACCCAGGGGGCCAACTATGGCTACACCTTC
>.|TRBJ1-3|13|.|TRBV11-2
CATRRLSGNTIYF
TGTGCCACCCGGCGGCTCTCTGGAAACACCATATATTTT
>.|TRBJ1-1|15|.|TRBV29-1
CSAYFHSRQDTEAFF
TGCAGCGCTTATTTTCACAGTCGTCAGGACACTGAAGCTTTCTTT
>TRBD1|TRBJ2-7|14|.|TRBV27
CASSPTGRGYEQYF
TGTGCCAGCAGCCCGACAGGGCGAGGCTACGAGCAGTACTTC
>.|TRBJ1-2|15|.|TRBV9
CASSVDTEVAYGYTF
TGTGCCAGCAGCGTTGACACAGAAGTAGCCTATGGCTACACCTTC
>TRBD1|TRBJ1-3|18|.|TRBV5-6
CASSPGTVKTSSGNTIYF
TGTGCCAGCAGCCCCGGGACAGTAAAAACTAGCTCTGGAAACACCATATATTTT
>TRBD1|TRBJ1-1|14|.|TRBV27
CASSVQGVGTEAFF
TGTGCCAGCAGTGTACAGGGGGTTGGTACTGAAGCTTTCTTT
>TRBD2|TRBJ2-7|18|.|TRBV30
CAWSVRKTSGIRTYEQYF
TGTGCCTGGAGTGTGCGAAAGACTAGCGGGATTCGAACCTACGAGCAGTACTTC
>.|TRBJ2-7|15|.|TRBV27
CASRHTRDVYHEQYF
TGTGCCAGCAGACACACCCGGGACGTCTACCACGAGCAGTACTTC
>.|TRBJ1-3|15|.|TRBV7-9
CASSFWTQHGNTIYF
TGTGCCAGCAGCTTTTGGACTCAACATGGAAACACCATATATTTT
>TRBD1|TRBJ2-7|14|.|TRBV2
CASQQGQGAGEQYF
TGTGCCAGCCAACAGGGACAGGGGGCGGGGGAGCAGTACTTC
>TRBD2|TRBJ2-7|13|.|TRBV6-5
CASSFGLAGVQDF
TGTGCCAGCAGTTTTGGACTAGCGGGAGTACAGGACTTC
>.|TRBJ2-3|15|.|TRBV14
CASSHRPGSPDTQYF
TGTGCCAGCAGCCACCGCCCGGGGAGCCCAGATACGCAGTATTTT
>.|TRBJ2-7|14|.|TRBV11-2
CASSPTTAAYEQYF
TGTGCCAGCAGCCCAACGACAGCAGCCTACGAGCAGTACTTC
>TRBD1|TRBJ1-6|14|.|TRBV2
CASSDRGGNSPLHF
TGTGCCAGCAGCGACAGGGGTGGAAACTCACCCCTCCACTTT
>.|TRBJ1-2|15|.|TRBV27
CASSFNRGWVYGYTF
TGTGCCAGCAGTTTCAATCGGGGCTGGGTCTATGGCTACACCTTC
>TRBD1|TRBJ2-5|15|.|TRBV3-1/TRBV3-2
CASSRGTGGFETQYF
TGTGCCAGCAGCCGCGGGACAGGGGGATTTGAGACCCAGTACTTC
>.|TRBJ2-1|15|once|TRBV28
CASSLSQGGRNEQFF
TGTGCCAGCAGTTTATCCCAGGGGGGGAGAAATGAGCAGTTCTTC
>.|TRBJ2-7|14|.|TRBV14
CASSLYGSTYEQYF
TGTGCCAGCAGCCTCTACGGGAGCACCTACGAGCAGTACTTC
>.|TRBJ2-3|16|.|TRBV21-1
CASSKPDRGLADTQYF
TGTGCCAGCAGCAAGCCCGACAGGGGGCTGGCAGATACGCAGTATTTT
>.|TRBJ2-1|13|.|TRBV7-2
CASSLGEDNEQFF
TGTGCCAGCAGCTTAGGCGAGGACAATGAGCAGTTCTTC
>.|TRBJ1-1|13|.|TRBV6-4
CASSEGPNTEAFF
TGTGCCAGCAGTGAGGGGCCGAACACTGAAGCTTTCTTT
>TRBD2|TRBJ2-7|15|.|TRBV30
CAWSKASGGSYEQYF
TGTGCCTGGAGTAAAGCTAGCGGGGGTTCCTACGAGCAGTACTTC
>TRBD1|TRBJ2-7|15|.|TRBV10-3
CAISETTGWTYEQYF
TGTGCCATCAGTGAGACGACAGGGTGGACCTACGAGCAGTACTTC
>TRBD1|TRBJ2-2|14|.|TRBV6-6
CASSGTGGTGELFF
TGTGCCAGCAGTGGAACAGGGGGTACCGGGGAGCTGTTTTTT
>.|TRBJ1-1|14|.|TRBV5-1
CASSPPVGNTEAFF
TGCGCCAGCAGCCCCCCGGTTGGGAACACTGAAGCTTTCTTT
>.|TRBJ1-1|13|.|TRBV12-3/TRBV12-4
CASKVRVDTEAFF
TGTGCCAGCAAGGTTCGGGTTGACACTGAAGCTTTCTTT
>.|TRBJ2-1|12|.|TRBV10-3
CAISESGRLAFF
TGTGCCATCAGTGAGTCTGGGCGGCTAGCCTTCTTC
>.|TRBJ2-1|11|.|TRBV20-1
CSAGQPIEQFF
TGCAGTGCTGGACAACCGATTGAGCAGTTCTTC
>.|TRBJ2-7|13|.|TRBV19
CASSLRGRYEQYF
TGTGCCAGTAGTTTGCGCGGACGCTACGAGCAGTACTTC
>TRBD2|TRBJ2-1|19|once|TRBV9
CASSEGTSGYTRPYNEQFF
TGTGCCAGCAGTGAAGGGACTAGCGGGTATACCCGCCCCTACAATGAGCAGTTCTTC
>TRBD1|TRBJ2-7|14|.|TRBV3-1/TRBV3-2
CASSHTDRTYEQYF
TGTGCCAGCAGCCATACGGACAGGACCTACGAGCAGTACTTC
>TRBD2|TRBJ2-2|13|.|TRBV24-1
CATREDNTGELFF
TGTGCCACCCGGGAGGATAACACCGGGGAGCTGTTTTTT
>.|TRBJ1-1|15|.|TRBV14
CASSQGWGARTEAFF
TGTGCCAGCAGCCAAGGATGGGGGGCGCGCACTGAAGCTTTCTTT
>.|TRBJ2-2|15|.|TRBV5-1
CASSLERGRTGELFF
TGCGCCAGCAGCTTGGAAAGGGGAAGGACCGGGGAGCTGTTTTTT
>.|TRBJ1-2|12|.|TRBV29-1
CSVDQGPYGYTF
TGCAGCGTTGACCAGGGACCCTATGGCTACACCTTC
>TRBD2|TRBJ2-1|16|.|TRBV6-5
CASSYLLAGGHNEQFF
TGTGCCAGCAGTTACTTACTAGCGGGAGGGCACAATGAGCAGTTCTTC
>.|TRBJ1-2|13|.|TRBV5-4
CASTREPVYGYTF
TGTGCCAGCACCAGGGAGCCGGTCTATGGCTACACCTTC